This TCR beta chain was observed in a study of HIV-infected patients and healthy controls. Study-wide results and caveats: Unequal distinct sequence numbers between patients and controls complicated comparisons. HIV+ repertoires were severely depleted of MAIT alpha-chain CDR3s, unlike healthy controls. Mean usage of eight alpha and eight beta V genes differed significantly in HIV-infected patients versus controls.

Alpha and beta constant-region primers primed reverse transcription of around 0.5 ug RNA. Separate chain-specific third strand synthesis with multiplexing indices produced the alpha and beta libraries. One primer pair amplified all rearrangements per chain; each cDNA got molecular barcodes. A single record per CDR3 protein comes from TCRdb applying MiXCR to the 5' RACE reads. The sample consists of roughly 9,400 distinct CDR3 sequences, 7.5% to 9.5% of them appearing once. Follow-up blood was drawn about 14 weeks, roughly three months, after antiretroviral therapy began. The repertoire came from unfractionated whole blood and reflected all unsorted peripheral T cells. In regard to this clonotype: Its antigen is unidentified.

The source material was blood, sampled during antiretroviral therapy. The TCR comes from an adult with HIV infection.

The CDR3 loop is CAISEMLGNQPQHF. The CDR3 nucleotides are TGTGCCATCAGTGAGATGCTGGGCAATCAGCCCCAGCATTTT. The rearrangement uses TRBV10-3 and TRBJ1-5; D uncertain. This CDR3 has 14 amino acids. Trimming stripped 2 bases from V and 2 bases from J, with 7 bases between. Germline loops: CDR1 ENHRY, CDR2 SYGVKD.